The rows below give T cell receptor beta chains drawn from one sample of a study of blood T cell repertoires in COVID-19. Libraries were prepared by immunoSEQ multiplex PCR; TCRdb keeps only in-frame clonotypes and omits some of them. The sample carries roughly 480,000 clones, roughly nine tenths recorded once. The sequencing sample was made of peripheral blood. These receptors all stem from a man aged 18-30 years with COVID-19, enrolled during active disease. CDR3s include the opening cysteine and the closing phenylalanine or tryptophan. A D gene is named only where the DNA matches it firmly. Size is stated for part of the rows, as once, few or many counts, or as a class when the clone is expanded.

D gene: -; clone size: -; J gene: TRBJ2-7; V gene: TRBV11-2; CDR3 DNA: TGTGCCAGCAGCTTTGGGCAGGCCTACGAGCAGTACTTC; CDR3 protein: CASSFGQAYEQYF
D gene: -; clone size: -; J gene: TRBJ2-1; V gene: TRBV5-4; CDR3 DNA: TGTGCCAGCAGCTTGACTAGTACGGATGAGCAGTTCTTC; CDR3 protein: CASSLTSTDEQFF
D gene: -; clone size: -; J gene: TRBJ2-3; V gene: TRBV9; CDR3 DNA: TGTGCCAGCAGCGTAGGGTTTCGGGGGGCGGATACGCAGTATTTT; CDR3 protein: CASSVGFRGADTQYF
D gene: -; clone size: -; J gene: TRBJ2-3; V gene: TRBV3-1/TRBV3-2; CDR3 DNA: TGTGCCAGCAGCCAAGGGAGATCAGATACGCAGTATTTT; CDR3 protein: CASSQGRSDTQYF
D gene: TRBD1; clone size: few; J gene: TRBJ2-1; V gene: TRBV6-5; CDR3 DNA: TGTGCCAGCAGTCCCGGGACAGGGGAGCAGTTCTTC; CDR3 protein: CASSPGTGEQFF
D gene: TRBD1; clone size: -; J gene: TRBJ1-1; V gene: TRBV18; CDR3 DNA: TGTGCCAGCTCACCGGGGACAGGCCGTGAAGCTTTCTTT; CDR3 protein: CASSPGTGREAFF
D gene: TRBD2; clone size: once; J gene: TRBJ2-5; V gene: TRBV10-2; CDR3 DNA: TGCGCCAGCAGTGACCCGGATAGCGGGGGACCCTCGGGGGAGACCCAGTACTTC; CDR3 protein: CASSDPDSGGPSGETQYF
D gene: TRBD1; clone size: -; J gene: TRBJ1-5; V gene: TRBV2; CDR3 DNA: TGTGCCAGCAGGGGGAGACAGGGCGCTCAGCCCCAGCATTTT; CDR3 protein: CASRGRQGAQPQHF
D gene: TRBD2; clone size: -; J gene: TRBJ2-7; V gene: TRBV6-5; CDR3 DNA: TGTGCCAGCAGCCCGTGGCTAGCGGGGACCTACGAGCAGTACTTC; CDR3 protein: CASSPWLAGTYEQYF
D gene: -; clone size: -; J gene: TRBJ2-1; V gene: TRBV19; CDR3 DNA: TGTGCCAGTAGCAGGGGTGGGTACAATGAGCAGTTCTTC; CDR3 protein: CASSRGGYNEQFF
D gene: -; clone size: -; J gene: TRBJ1-4; V gene: TRBV3-1/TRBV3-2; CDR3 DNA: TGTGCCAGCAGCCTTCGTCGGGAGGAAAAACTGTTTTTT; CDR3 protein: CASSLRREEKLFF
D gene: TRBD2; clone size: -; J gene: TRBJ2-7; V gene: TRBV7-2; CDR3 DNA: TGTGCCAGCAGCTCGTGGTCTAGCGGGAGGTGGTACGAGCAGTACTTC; CDR3 protein: CASSSWSSGRWYEQYF
D gene: TRBD2; clone size: -; J gene: TRBJ2-3; V gene: TRBV7-2; CDR3 DNA: TGTGCCAGCAGCTCGGGACTAGCGGGATTTAGGACAGATACGCAGTATTTT; CDR3 protein: CASSSGLAGFRTDTQYF
D gene: -; clone size: -; J gene: TRBJ2-7; V gene: TRBV3-1/TRBV3-2; CDR3 DNA: TGTGCCAGCAGGGGGACATTCGAGCAGTACTTC; CDR3 protein: CASRGTFEQYF
D gene: TRBD2; clone size: -; J gene: TRBJ2-2; V gene: TRBV12-5; CDR3 DNA: TGTGCTAGTGGTTTGACAACTAGCGGGAGGGGGGACACCGGGGAGCTGTTTTTT; CDR3 protein: CASGLTTSGRGDTGELFF
D gene: TRBD1; clone size: -; J gene: TRBJ1-4; V gene: TRBV5-6; CDR3 DNA: TGTGCCAGCAGCCGTCCGGGACAGGGGAACGAAAAACTGTTTTTT; CDR3 protein: CASSRPGQGNEKLFF
D gene: TRBD1; clone size: few; J gene: TRBJ1-6; V gene: TRBV11-3; CDR3 DNA: TGTGCCAGCAGCCCCGACGCAGGGGGACCCCTCCACTTT; CDR3 protein: CASSPDAGGPLHF
D gene: TRBD2; clone size: -; J gene: TRBJ2-2; V gene: TRBV5-4; CDR3 DNA: TGTGCCAGCAGCTTGGGTTTAGCGGGAGGAACCGGGGAGCTGTTTTTT; CDR3 protein: CASSLGLAGGTGELFF
D gene: -; clone size: -; J gene: TRBJ1-6; V gene: TRBV7-8; CDR3 DNA: TGTGCCAGCTCATTCAGGGGTAATTCACCCCTCCACTTT; CDR3 protein: CASSFRGNSPLHF
D gene: -; clone size: -; J gene: TRBJ1-2; V gene: TRBV6-5; CDR3 DNA: TGTGCCAGCAAGACAGAGCCTTATGGCTACACCTTC; CDR3 protein: CASKTEPYGYTF